These 7 T cell receptor beta chains came from one sample sequenced in a study of blood T cell repertoires in COVID-19. The repertoire was sequenced with immunoSEQ multiplex PCR; TCRdb's copy has only in-frame clones and lacks some. The table has 120,000 or so clones, approximately 87% seen once. Specimen: peripheral blood. These TCRs come from a man over 45 with acute or convalescent COVID-19.

The rearrangement joins TRBV4-3 to TRBJ1-6; D ambiguous. CDR3 size: 18 residues. Germline V CDR1 and CDR2: LGHNA, YSLEER. The germline V and J ends were trimmed by 3 bases and 0 bases, with 15 bases remaining between them. CDR3: CASSQFLPGSSYNSPLHF. The CDR3 DNA follows: TGCGCCAGCAGCCAGTTTCTTCCGGGGAGCTCCTATAATTCACCCCTCCACTTT.

The genes are TRBV7-2 and TRBJ1-3; possibly TRBD1 for D (5 bases). CDR1 is SGHTA and CDR2 is FQGNSA in the germline V gene. The CDR3 is 15 residues long. V lost 3 bases to trimming and J lost 2 bases, with 11 bases between them. The CDR3, as DNA: TGTGCCAGCAGCTTTCCAGGGATTACTGGAAACACCATATATTTT. Translation: CASSFPGITGNTIYF.

The chain recombines TRBV24-1 with TRBJ2-1, with D possibly being TRBD2 (6 bases). V was cut by 2 bases and J by 8 bases, with 18 bases left in between. The CDR3 runs 16 residues. CDR1 is KGHDR and CDR2 is SFDVKD in the germline V gene. The CDR3 coding sequence is TGTGCCACCAGTGATTACGGCGGGCCAACGGGAGATGAGCAGTTCTTC. This sequence encodes CATSDYGGPTGDEQFF.

The V gene is TRBV5-8, the J gene TRBJ1-5; 8 bases match TRBD1. The V and J ends lost 0 bases and 2 bases, in that order; junction bases with no gene match: 4. The CDR3 totals 16 residues. The germline V gene encodes CDR1 SGHTS and CDR2 YDEGEE. As DNA, the CDR3 is TGTGCCAGCAGCTTGGAGACAGGGGTGGGCAATCAGCCCCAGCATTTT. Translating gives CASSLETGVGNQPQHF.

The gene calls are TRBV28 and TRBJ1-2, with 9 bases fitting TRBD1. Germline CDR1 and CDR2: MDHEN and SYDVKM. V dropped 3 bases and J dropped 2; count of bases not matched to a gene: 1. This CDR3 has 14 amino acids. The DNA for the CDR3 is TGTGCCAGCAGTTTGGGACAGGGAAACTATGGCTACACCTTC. It translates to CASSLGQGNYGYTF.

The J gene is TRBJ1-1, the V gene TRBV5-1; D might be TRBD1 (6 bases). In germline, CDR1 is SGHRS, CDR2 YFSETQ. Trimming left V 8 bases short and J 5 bases short, with 13 bases between. CDR3 size: 12 residues. The CDR3 region has the DNA TGCGCCAGTCGACAGGAAGGGACTGAAGCTTTCTTT. Translation gives CASRQEGTEAFF. The whole variable domain, remainder taken from reference TRBV5-1 and TRBJ1-1, is KAGVTQTPRYLIKTRGQQVTLSCSPISGHRSVSWYQQTPGQGLQFLFEYFSETQRNKGNFPGRFSGRQFSNSRSEMNVSTLELGDSALYLCASRQEGTEAFFGQGTRLTVV.

The chain joins TRBV20-1 to TRBJ2-5; TRBD2 matches at 7 bases. This CDR3 has 11 amino acids. The J segment lost 5 bases and the V segment lost 7 bases, leaving 4 bases of the junction unmatched. Germline assignment: CDR1 DFQATT and CDR2 SNEGSKA (reference sequence). The CDR3 is CSVAGGETQYF. CDR3 sequence (DNA): TGCAGTGTAGCGGGCGGGGAGACCCAGTACTTC.